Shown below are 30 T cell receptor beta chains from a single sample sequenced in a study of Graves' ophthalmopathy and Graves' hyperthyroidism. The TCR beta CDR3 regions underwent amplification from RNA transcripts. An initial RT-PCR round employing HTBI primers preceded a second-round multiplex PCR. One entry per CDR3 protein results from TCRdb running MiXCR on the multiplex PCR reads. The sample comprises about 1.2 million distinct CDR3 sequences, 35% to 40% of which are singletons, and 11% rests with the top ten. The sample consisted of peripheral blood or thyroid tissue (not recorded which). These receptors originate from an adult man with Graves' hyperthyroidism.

The CDR3 nucleotides read TGCGCCAGCCGGGTCCTGGGCGACGAGCAGTACTTC. As protein: CASRVLGDEQYF. This chain joins TRBV5-1 and TRBJ2-7; D remains unclear. Germline V gene sequence: CDR1 SGHRS, CDR2 YFSETQ. Between the trimmed V and J ends, which lost 7 bases and 5 bases, there was a span of 13 bases. The CDR3 consists of 12 residues. Full variable domain (remainder filled in from reference TRBV5-1 and TRBJ2-7): KAGVTQTPRYLIKTRGQQVTLSCSPISGHRSVSWYQQTPGQGLQFLFEYFSETQRNKGNFPGRFSGRQFSNSRSEMNVSTLELGDSALYLCASRVLGDEQYFGPGTRLTVT.

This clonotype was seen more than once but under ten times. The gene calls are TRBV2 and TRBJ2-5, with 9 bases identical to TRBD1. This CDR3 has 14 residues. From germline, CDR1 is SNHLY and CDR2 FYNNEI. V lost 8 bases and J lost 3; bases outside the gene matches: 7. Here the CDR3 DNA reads TGTGCCAGCGTTCCGACAGGGGGGAAAGAGACCCAGTACTTC. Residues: CASVPTGGKETQYF.

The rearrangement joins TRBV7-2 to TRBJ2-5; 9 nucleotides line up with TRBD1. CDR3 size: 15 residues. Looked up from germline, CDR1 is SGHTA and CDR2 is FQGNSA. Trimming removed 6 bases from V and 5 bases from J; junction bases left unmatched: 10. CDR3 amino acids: CASSPLDRGFETQYF. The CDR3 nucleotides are TGTGCCAGCAGTCCCCTAGACAGGGGGTTCGAGACCCAGTACTTC. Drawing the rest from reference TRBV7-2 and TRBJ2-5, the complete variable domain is GAGVSQSPSNKVTEKGKDVELRCDPISGHTALYWYRQSLGQGLEFLIYFQGNSAPDKSGLPSDRFSAERTGGSVSTLTIQRTQQEDSAVYLCASSPLDRGFETQYFGPGTRLLVL.

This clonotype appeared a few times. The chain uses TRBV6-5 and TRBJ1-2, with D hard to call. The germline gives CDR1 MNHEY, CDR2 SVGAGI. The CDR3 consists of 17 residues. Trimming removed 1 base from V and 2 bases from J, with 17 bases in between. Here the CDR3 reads CASSYLTVAGQNYGYTF. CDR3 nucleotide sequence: TGTGCCAGCAGTTACTTGACCGTGGCAGGTCAGAACTATGGCTACACCTTC.

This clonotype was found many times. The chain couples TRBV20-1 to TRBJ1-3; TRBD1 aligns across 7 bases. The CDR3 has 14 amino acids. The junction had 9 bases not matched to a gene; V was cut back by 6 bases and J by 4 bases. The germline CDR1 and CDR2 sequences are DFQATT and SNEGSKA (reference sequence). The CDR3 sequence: CSANDRVGGNTIYF. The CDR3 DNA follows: TGCAGTGCCAATGACAGGGTGGGAGGAAACACCATATATTTT.

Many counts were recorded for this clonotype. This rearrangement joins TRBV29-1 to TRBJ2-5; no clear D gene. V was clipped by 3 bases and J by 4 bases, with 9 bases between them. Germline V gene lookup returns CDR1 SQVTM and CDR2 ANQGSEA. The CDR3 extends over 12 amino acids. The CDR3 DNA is TGCAGCGTTGAGGGTCTGGCAGAGACCCAGTACTTC. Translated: CSVEGLAETQYF.

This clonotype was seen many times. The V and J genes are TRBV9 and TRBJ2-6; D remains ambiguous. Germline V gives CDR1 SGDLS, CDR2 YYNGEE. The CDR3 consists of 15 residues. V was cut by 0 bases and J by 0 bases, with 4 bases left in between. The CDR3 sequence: CASSVATSGANVLTF. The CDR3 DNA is TGTGCCAGCAGCGTAGCGACCTCTGGGGCCAACGTCCTGACTTTC. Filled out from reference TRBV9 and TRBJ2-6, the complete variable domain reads DSGVTQTPKHLITATGQRVTLRCSPRSGDLSVYWYQQSLDQGLQFLIQYYNGEERAKGNILERFSAQQFPDLHSELNLSSLELGDSALYFCASSVATSGANVLTFGAGSRLTVL.

The CDR3 sequence: CASSVEDRAGELFF. The DNA of the CDR3 is TGTGCCAGCAGCGTAGAGGACAGGGCAGGGGAGCTGTTTTTT. The chain combines TRBV9 with TRBJ2-2; 8 positions match TRBD1. This CDR3 comprises 14 residues. Germline CDR1 reads SGDLS; CDR2 reads YYNGEE. Trimming removed 0 bases from V and 8 bases from J; junction bases left unmatched: 3. Full variable domain (rest looked up from reference TRBV9 and TRBJ2-2): DSGVTQTPKHLITATGQRVTLRCSPRSGDLSVYWYQQSLDQGLQFLIQYYNGEERAKGNILERFSAQQFPDLHSELNLSSLELGDSALYFCASSVEDRAGELFFGEGSRLTVL.

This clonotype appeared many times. The CDR3 DNA sequence: TGTGCCAGCAGTACCCCCACAAGGTACACTGAAGCTTTCTTT. Its translation is CASSTPTRYTEAFF. The V call is TRBV6-2 or TRBV6-3, the J call TRBJ1-1; D unclear. This CDR3 region has 14 residues. Germline CDR1 is MNHEY and CDR2 is SVGEGT. Trimming shortened V by 5 bases and J by 3 bases, and 13 bases separated the two germline ends.

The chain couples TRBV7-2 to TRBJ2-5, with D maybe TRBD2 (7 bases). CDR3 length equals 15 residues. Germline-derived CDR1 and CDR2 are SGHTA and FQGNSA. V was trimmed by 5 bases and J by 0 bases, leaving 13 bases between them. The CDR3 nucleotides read TGTGCCAGCAGCCCGCCGGGGGGCGACCAAGAGACCCAGTACTTC. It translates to CASSPPGGDQETQYF. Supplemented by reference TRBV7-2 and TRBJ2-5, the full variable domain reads GAGVSQSPSNKVTEKGKDVELRCDPISGHTALYWYRQSLGQGLEFLIYFQGNSAPDKSGLPSDRFSAERTGGSVSTLTIQRTQQEDSAVYLCASSPPGGDQETQYFGPGTRLLVL.

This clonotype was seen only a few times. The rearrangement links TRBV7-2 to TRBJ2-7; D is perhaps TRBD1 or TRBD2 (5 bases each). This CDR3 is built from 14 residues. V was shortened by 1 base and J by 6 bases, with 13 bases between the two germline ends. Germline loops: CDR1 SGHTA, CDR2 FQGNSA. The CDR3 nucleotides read TGTGCCAGCAGCTTAGGAGTTGGGGGAAGCGAGCAGTACTTC. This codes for CASSLGVGGSEQYF.

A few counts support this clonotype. The chain's CDR3 is CASSFQRSYTF. The CDR3 DNA is TGTGCCAGCAGCTTTCAAAGGAGCTACACCTTC. The rearrangement joins TRBV5-8 to TRBJ1-2, with D unclear. Germline lookup yields CDR1 SGHTS and CDR2 YDEGEE. This CDR3 contains 11 residues. V gave up 2 bases and J gave up 9 bases, with 8 bases separating them.

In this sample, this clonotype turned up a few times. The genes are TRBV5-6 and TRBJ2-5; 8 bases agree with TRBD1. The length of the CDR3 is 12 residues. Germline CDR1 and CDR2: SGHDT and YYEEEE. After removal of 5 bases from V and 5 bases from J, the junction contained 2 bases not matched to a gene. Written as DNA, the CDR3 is TGTGCCAGCAGGGACAGGGTGGAGACCCAGTACTTC. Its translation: CASRDRVETQYF.

CDR3 DNA sequence: TGTGCCAGCAGCCGTGGGACAGGGGGCCCTGAGACCCAGTACTTC. Protein product: CASSRGTGGPETQYF. The J gene is TRBJ2-5, the V gene TRBV10-3; 12 bases align to TRBD1. J lost 5 bases, V lost 10 bases, and 11 bases had no gene match. The germline V gene encodes CDR1 ENHRY and CDR2 SYGVKD. The CDR3 totals 15 residues.

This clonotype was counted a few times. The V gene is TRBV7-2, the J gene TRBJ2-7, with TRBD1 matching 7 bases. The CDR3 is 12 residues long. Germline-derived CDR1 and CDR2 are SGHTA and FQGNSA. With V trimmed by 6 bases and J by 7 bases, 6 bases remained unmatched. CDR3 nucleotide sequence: TGTGCCAGCAGTCCTGGGACAGAAGAGCAGTACTTC. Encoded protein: CASSPGTEEQYF.

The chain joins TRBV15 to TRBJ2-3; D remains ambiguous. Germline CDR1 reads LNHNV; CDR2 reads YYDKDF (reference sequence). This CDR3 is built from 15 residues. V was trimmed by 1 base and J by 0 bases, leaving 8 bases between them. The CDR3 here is CATSRGGTSTDTQYF. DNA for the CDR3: TGTGCCACCAGCAGAGGCGGAACTAGCACAGATACGCAGTATTTT.

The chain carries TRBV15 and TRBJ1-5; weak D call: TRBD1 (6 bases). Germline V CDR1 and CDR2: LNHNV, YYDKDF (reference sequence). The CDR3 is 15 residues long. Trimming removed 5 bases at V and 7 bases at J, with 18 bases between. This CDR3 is CATSQGGGLTQPQHF. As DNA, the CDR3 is TGTGCCACCAGCCAAGGGGGGGGGTTGACGCAGCCCCAGCATTTT.

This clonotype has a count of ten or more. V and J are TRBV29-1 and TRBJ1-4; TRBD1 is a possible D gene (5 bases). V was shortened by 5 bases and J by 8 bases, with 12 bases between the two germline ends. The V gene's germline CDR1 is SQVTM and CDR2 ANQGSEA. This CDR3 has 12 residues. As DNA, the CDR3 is TGCAGCGTTCGGGGGGGATCGGAAAAACTGTTTTTT. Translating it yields CSVRGGSEKLFF.

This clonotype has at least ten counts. CDR3 in amino acids: CSVGATGQGANGYTF. For the CDR3, the DNA is TGCAGCGTTGGAGCCACAGGACAGGGGGCCAATGGCTACACCTTC. The chain is built from TRBV29-1 and TRBJ1-2; 11 nucleotides agree with TRBD1. The CDR3 extends over 15 amino acids. From germline, CDR1 is SQVTM and CDR2 ANQGSEA. With 4 bases clipped from V and 6 bases from J, the junction kept 10 bases outside the gene matches. Complete variable domain (other parts from reference TRBV29-1 and TRBJ1-2): SAVISQKPSRDICQRGTSLTIQCQVDSQVTMMFWYRQQPGQSLTLIATANQGSEATYESGFVIDKFPISRPNLTFSTLTVSNMSPEDSSIYLCSVGATGQGANGYTFGSGTRLTVV.

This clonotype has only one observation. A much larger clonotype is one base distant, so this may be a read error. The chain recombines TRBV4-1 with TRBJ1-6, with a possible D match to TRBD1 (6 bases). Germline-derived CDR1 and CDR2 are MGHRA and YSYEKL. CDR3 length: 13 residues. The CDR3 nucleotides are TGCGCCAGCAGCCTCCTAGCAGGGGATCCCCCCCACTTT. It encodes CASSLLAGDPPHF.

CDR3 in DNA: TGCGCCAGCAGCCAGTGGGAGGCAGCCTACGAGCAGTACTTC. Its protein is CASSQWEAAYEQYF. The gene calls are TRBV4-1 and TRBJ2-7; tentatively, D is TRBD2 (6 bases). V shed 3 bases and J shed 2 bases, with 11 bases lying between them. Germline assignment: CDR1 MGHRA and CDR2 YSYEKL. The CDR3 spans 14 residues.

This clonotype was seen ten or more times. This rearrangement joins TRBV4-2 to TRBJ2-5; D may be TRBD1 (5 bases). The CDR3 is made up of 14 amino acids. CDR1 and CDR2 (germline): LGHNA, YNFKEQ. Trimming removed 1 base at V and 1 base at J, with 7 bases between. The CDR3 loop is CASSQGQIQETQYF. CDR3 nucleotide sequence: TGTGCCAGCAGCCAAGGACAGATCCAAGAGACCCAGTACTTC.

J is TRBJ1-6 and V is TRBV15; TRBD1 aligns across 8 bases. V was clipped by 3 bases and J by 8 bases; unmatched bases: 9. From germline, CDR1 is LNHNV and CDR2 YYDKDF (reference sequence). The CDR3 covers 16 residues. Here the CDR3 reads CATSSTSGTGYSPLHF. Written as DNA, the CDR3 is TGTGCCACCAGCAGCACATCCGGGACAGGATATTCACCCCTCCACTTT.

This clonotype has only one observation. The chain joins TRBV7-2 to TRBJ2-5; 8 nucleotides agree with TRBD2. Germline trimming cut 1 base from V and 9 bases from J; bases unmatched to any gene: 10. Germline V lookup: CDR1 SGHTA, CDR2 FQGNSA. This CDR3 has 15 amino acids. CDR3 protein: CASSLVLNGGEAQYF. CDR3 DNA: TGTGCCAGCAGCTTAGTATTGAACGGGGGGGAGGCCCAGTACTTC.

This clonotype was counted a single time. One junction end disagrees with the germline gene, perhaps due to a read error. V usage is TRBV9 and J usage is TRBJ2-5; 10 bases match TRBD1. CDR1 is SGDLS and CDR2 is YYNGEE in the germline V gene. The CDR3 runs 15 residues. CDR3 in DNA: TGTGCCATCAGCGCCGGGACAGGGGTTGGAGAGACCCAGTACTTC. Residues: CAISAGTGVGETQYF.

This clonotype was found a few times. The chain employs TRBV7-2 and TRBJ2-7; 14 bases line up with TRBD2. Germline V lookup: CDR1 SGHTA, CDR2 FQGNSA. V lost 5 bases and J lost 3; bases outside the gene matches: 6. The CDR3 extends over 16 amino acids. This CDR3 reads CASSVGLAGDRYEQYF. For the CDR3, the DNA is TGTGCCAGCAGCGTGGGACTAGCGGGAGATCGCTACGAGCAGTACTTC.

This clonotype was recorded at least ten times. The CDR3 DNA is TGTGCCAGCAGCTTACACGACAGGAACACTGAAGCTTTCTTT. Translated: CASSLHDRNTEAFF. The chain uses TRBV7-9 and TRBJ1-1; tentatively, D is TRBD1 (5 bases). CDR3 length equals 14 residues. Germline CDR1 SEHNR, CDR2 FQNEAQ (reference sequence). Trimming took off 2 bases at V and 1 base at J, with 8 bases between the two ends.

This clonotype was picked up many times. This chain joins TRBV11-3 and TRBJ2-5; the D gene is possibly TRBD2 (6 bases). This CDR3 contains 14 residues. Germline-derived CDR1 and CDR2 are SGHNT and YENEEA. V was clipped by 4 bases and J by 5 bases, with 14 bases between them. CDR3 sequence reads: CASSSGRDRETQYF. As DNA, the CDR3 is TGTGCCAGCAGCTCCGGGCGGGATCGTGAGACCCAGTACTTC.

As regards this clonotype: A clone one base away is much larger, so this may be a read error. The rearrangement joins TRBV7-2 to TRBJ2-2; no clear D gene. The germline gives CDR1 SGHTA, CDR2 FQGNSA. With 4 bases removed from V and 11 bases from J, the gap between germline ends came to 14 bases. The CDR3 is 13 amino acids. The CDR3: CASSSPPWGELFF. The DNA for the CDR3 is TGTGCCAGCAGCTCGCCTCCCTGGGGAGAGCTGTTTTTT.

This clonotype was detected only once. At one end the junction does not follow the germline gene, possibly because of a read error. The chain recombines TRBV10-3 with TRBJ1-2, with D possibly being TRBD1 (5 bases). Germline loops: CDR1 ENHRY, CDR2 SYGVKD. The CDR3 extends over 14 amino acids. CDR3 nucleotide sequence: TGTGCCAGCAGTGCTAGAATACAGGCCTATGGCTACACCTTC. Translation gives CASSARIQAYGYTF.